This T cell receptor (beta chain) was sequenced in a study of blood T cell repertoires in COVID-19. Data came from immunoSEQ multiplex PCR; TCRdb stores just in-frame clones and leaves some out. This sample has 120,000 or so clones; around 90% occur once, and the top ten carry about 1.5%. The CDR3 consists of 17 residues. The V end lost 1 base, the J end lost 0 bases, and 16 bases lay between the germline ends. Germline V gene lookup returns CDR1 MGHRA and CDR2 YSYEKL. Sequenced material: peripheral blood. This sequence joins TRBV4-1 and TRBJ2-7, with D possibly being TRBD1 (6 bases). The receptor was isolated from a human donor in a cohort sampled during active COVID-19. The CDR3 region is CASSQASRGISSYEQYF. For the CDR3, the DNA is TGCGCCAGCAGCCAAGCTTCCAGGGGAATCAGCTCCTACGAGCAGTACTTC.